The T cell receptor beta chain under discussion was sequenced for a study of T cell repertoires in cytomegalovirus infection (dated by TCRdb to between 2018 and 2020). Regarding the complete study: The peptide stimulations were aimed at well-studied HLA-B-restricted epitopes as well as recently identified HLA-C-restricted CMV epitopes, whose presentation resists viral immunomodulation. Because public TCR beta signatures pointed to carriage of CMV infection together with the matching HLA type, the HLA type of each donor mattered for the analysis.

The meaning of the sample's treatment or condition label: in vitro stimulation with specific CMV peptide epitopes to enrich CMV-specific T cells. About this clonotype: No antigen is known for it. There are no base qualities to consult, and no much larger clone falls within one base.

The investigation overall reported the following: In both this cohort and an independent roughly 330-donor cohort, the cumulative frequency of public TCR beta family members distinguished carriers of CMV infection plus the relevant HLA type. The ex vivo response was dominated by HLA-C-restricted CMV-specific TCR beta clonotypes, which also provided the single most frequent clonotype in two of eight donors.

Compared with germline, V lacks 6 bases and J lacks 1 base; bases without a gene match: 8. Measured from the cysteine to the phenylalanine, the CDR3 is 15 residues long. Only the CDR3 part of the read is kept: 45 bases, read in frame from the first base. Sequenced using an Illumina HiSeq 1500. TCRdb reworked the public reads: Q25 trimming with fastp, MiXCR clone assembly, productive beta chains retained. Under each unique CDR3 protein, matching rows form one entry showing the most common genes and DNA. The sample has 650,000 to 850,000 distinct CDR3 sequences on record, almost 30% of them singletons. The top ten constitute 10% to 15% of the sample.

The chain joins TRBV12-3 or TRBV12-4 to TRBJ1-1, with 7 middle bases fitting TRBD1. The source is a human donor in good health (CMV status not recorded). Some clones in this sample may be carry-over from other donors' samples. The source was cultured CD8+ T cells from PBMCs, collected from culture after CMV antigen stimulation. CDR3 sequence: CASRPPRGKNTEAFF. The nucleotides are TGTGCCAGCAGACCGCCCAGGGGGAAGAACACTGAAGCTTTCTTT.